Presented here are 8 T cell receptor beta chains from one specimen sequenced in a study of blood T cell repertoires in COVID-19. Produced via immunoSEQ multiplex PCR; TCRdb's table is partial and in-frame only. The sample shows around 120,000 clones, approximately 86% of them seen only once. The sample taken for sequencing was peripheral blood. These receptors came from a human donor in a cohort sampled during active COVID-19.

This clone was recorded a few times. The CDR3 loop is CASSVASTGALEKLFF. Here the CDR3 DNA reads TGTGCCAGCAGCGTAGCTTCCACAGGTGCCCTTGAAAAACTGTTTTTT. The V and J genes are TRBV9 and TRBJ1-4; maybe TRBD1 (5 bases). Between the trimmed V and J ends, which lost 0 bases and 7 bases, there was a span of 16 bases. The CDR3 runs 16 residues. Per the germline V gene, CDR1 is SGDLS and CDR2 is YYNGEE.

This clone occurred a few times. The chain recombines TRBV12-3 or TRBV12-4 with TRBJ1-2; no clear D. CDR3 length: 12 residues. V was shortened by 3 bases and J by 3 bases, with 5 bases between the two germline ends. The CDR3 DNA reads as TGTGCCAGCAGTTTCCGGGACTATGGCTACACCTTC. It yields the protein CASSFRDYGYTF.

This clone was recorded a few times. The chain recombines TRBV7-2 with TRBJ1-5; D gene unclear. CDR1 and CDR2 from the germline V gene are SGHTA and FQGNSA. Trimming cost V 1 base and J 5 bases, with 9 bases left between them. The CDR3 has 14 amino acids. The CDR3, as DNA: TGTGCCAGCAGCTTAGGAGCGGTTGATCAGCCCCAGCATTTT. Its translation: CASSLGAVDQPQHF.

This chain links TRBV9 with TRBJ2-7; a possible D gene is TRBD1 (5 bases). Germline V gene data show CDR1 as SGDLS and CDR2 as YYNGEE. V was cut by 3 bases and J by 6 bases, with 13 bases left in between. The CDR3 has 13 amino acids. CDR3 region: CASSGKGLGEQYF. The DNA for the CDR3 is TGTGCCAGCAGCGGGAAGGGGTTAGGCGAGCAGTACTTC. Supplemented by reference TRBV9 and TRBJ2-7, the full variable domain reads DSGVTQTPKHLITATGQRVTLRCSPRSGDLSVYWYQQSLDQGLQFLIQYYNGEERAKGNILERFSAQQFPDLHSELNLSSLELGDSALYFCASSGKGLGEQYFGPGTRLTVT.

The chain recombines TRBV7-3 with TRBJ2-7, with 9 bases matching TRBD2. This CDR3 is built from 16 residues. The V gene's germline CDR1 is SGHTA and CDR2 FQGTGA. J gave up 0 bases and V 5 bases, and 8 bases lay outside the gene matches. The CDR3 nucleotides read TGTGCCAGCAGCCCGCAGGCGGGGGGGCCCTCCTACGAGCAGTACTTC. It encodes CASSPQAGGPSYEQYF.

The chain has TRBV15 and TRBJ2-3; D possibly corresponds to TRBD2 (6 bases). The V end lost 1 base, the J end lost 4 bases, and 9 bases lay between the germline ends. Germline V gene sequence: CDR1 LNHNV, CDR2 YYDKDF (reference sequence). This CDR3 is built from 14 residues. The CDR3 coding sequence is TGTGCCACCAGCAGAGGCGGGGAAGCAGATACGCAGTATTTT. Translated, it gives CATSRGGEADTQYF.

The rearrangement links TRBV19 to TRBJ2-1; 8 positions match TRBD2. The CDR3 totals 16 residues. The germline V gene encodes CDR1 LNHDA and CDR2 SQIVND (reference sequence). V lost 6 bases and J lost 8; bases outside the gene matches: 15. The CDR3 spells CASRYAGTSNVHEQFF. CDR3 DNA: TGTGCCAGTAGATACGCCGGGACTAGTAACGTCCATGAGCAGTTCTTC. The full variable domain, rest sourced from reference TRBV19 and TRBJ2-1, is DGGITQSPKYLFRKEGQNVTLSCEQNLNHDAMYWYRQDPGQGLRLIYYSQIVNDFQKGDIAEGYSVSREKKESFPLTVTSAQKNPTAFYLCASRYAGTSNVHEQFFGPGTRLTVL.

As regards this clone: The junction shows a germline mismatch at one end, possibly a read error. The V and J genes are TRBV6-1 and TRBJ2-3, with D possibly matching TRBD2 (6 bases). Germline assignment: CDR1 MNHNS and CDR2 SASEGT. The CDR3 length is 15 residues. In nucleotides, the CDR3 is TGTGCCAGCACTGAAAGACCGGGACTTAGAGATACGCAGTATTTT. Translation: CASTERPGLRDTQYF.